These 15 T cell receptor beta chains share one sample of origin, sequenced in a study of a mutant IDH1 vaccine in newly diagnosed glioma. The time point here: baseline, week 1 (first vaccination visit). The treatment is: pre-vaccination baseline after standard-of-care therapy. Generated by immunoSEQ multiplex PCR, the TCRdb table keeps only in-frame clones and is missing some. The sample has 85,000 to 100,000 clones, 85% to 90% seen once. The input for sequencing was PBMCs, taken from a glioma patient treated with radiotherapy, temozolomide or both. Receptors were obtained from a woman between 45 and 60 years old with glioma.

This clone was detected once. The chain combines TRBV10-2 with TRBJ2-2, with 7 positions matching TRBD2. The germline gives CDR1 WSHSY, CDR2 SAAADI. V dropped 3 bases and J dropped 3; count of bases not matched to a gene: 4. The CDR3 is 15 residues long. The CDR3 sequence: CASSDRLAHTGELFF. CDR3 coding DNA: TGCGCCAGCAGTGACCGACTAGCCCACACCGGGGAGCTGTTTTTT.

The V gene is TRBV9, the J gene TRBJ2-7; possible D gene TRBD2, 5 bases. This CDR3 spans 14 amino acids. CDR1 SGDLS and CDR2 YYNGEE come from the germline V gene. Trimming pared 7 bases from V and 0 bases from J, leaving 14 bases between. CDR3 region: CASGGGISSYEQYF. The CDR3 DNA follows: TGTGCCAGCGGAGGAGGAATCAGCTCCTACGAGCAGTACTTC.

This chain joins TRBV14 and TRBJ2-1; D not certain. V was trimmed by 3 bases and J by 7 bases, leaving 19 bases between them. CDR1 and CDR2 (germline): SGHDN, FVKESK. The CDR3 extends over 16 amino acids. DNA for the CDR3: TGTGCCAGCAGCCAGGAATTGTCGCGGAGACGGAATGAGCAGTTCTTC. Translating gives CASSQELSRRRNEQFF.

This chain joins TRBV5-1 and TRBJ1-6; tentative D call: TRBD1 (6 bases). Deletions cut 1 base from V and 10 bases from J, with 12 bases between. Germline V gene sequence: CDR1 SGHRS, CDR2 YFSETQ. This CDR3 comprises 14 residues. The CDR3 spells CASSLISRGSPLHF. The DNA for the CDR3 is TGCGCCAGCAGCTTGATTTCCAGGGGCTCACCCCTCCACTTT. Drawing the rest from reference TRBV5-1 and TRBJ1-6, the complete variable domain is KAGVTQTPRYLIKTRGQQVTLSCSPISGHRSVSWYQQTPGQGLQFLFEYFSETQRNKGNFPGRFSGRQFSNSRSEMNVSTLELGDSALYLCASSLISRGSPLHFGNGTRLTVT.

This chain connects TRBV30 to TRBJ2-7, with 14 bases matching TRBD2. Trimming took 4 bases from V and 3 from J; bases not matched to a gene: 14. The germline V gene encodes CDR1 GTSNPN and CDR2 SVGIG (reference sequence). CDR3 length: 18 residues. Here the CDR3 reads CAWKQTGLAGAVNYEQYF. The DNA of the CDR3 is TGTGCCTGGAAGCAGACGGGACTAGCGGGAGCCGTAAACTACGAGCAGTACTTC.

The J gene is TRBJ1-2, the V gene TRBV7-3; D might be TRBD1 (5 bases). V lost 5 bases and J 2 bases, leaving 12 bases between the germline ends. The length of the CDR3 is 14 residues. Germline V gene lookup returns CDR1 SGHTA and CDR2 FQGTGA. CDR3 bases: TGTGCCAGCAGCCTAGGTCCAGGGAACTATGGCTACACCTTC. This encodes CASSLGPGNYGYTF.

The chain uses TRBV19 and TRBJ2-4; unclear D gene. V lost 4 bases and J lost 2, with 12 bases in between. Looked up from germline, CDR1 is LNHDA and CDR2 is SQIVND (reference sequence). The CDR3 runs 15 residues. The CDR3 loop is CASSSGRSSKNIQYF. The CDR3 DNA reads TGTGCCAGTAGTAGTGGAAGGAGTTCCAAAAACATTCAGTACTTC. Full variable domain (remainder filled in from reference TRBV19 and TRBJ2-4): DGGITQSPKYLFRKEGQNVTLSCEQNLNHDAMYWYRQDPGQGLRLIYYSQIVNDFQKGDIAEGYSVSREKKESFPLTVTSAQKNPTAFYLCASSSGRSSKNIQYFGAGTRLSVL.

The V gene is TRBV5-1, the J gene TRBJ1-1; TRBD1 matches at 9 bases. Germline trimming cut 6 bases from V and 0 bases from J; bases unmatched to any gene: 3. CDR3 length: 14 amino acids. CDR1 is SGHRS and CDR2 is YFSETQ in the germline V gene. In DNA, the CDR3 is TGCGCCAGCAACCGGGACAGGGTGAACACTGAAGCTTTCTTT. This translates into CASNRDRVNTEAFF.

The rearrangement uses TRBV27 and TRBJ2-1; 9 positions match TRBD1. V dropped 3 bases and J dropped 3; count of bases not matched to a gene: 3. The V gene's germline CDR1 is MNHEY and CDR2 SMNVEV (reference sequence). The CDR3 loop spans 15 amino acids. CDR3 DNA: TGTGCCAGCAGTTTCGGACAGGGGAGCTACAATGAGCAGTTCTTC. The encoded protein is CASSFGQGSYNEQFF.

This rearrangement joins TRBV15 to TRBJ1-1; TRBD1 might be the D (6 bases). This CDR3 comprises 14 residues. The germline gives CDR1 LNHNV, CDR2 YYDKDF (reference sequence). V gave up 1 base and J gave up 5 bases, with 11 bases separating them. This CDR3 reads CATSRVTGSTEAFF. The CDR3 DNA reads TGTGCCACCAGCAGAGTCACAGGGTCAACTGAAGCTTTCTTT.

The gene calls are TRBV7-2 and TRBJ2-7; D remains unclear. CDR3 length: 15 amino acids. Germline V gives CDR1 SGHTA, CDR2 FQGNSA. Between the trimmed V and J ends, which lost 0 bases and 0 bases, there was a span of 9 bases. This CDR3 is CASSLAPSSSYEQYF. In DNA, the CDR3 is TGTGCCAGCAGCTTAGCCCCTAGTAGCTCCTACGAGCAGTACTTC.

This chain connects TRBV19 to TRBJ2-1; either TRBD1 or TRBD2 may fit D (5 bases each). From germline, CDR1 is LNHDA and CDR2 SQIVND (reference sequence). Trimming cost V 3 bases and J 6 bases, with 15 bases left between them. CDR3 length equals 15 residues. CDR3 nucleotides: TGTGCCAGTAGTATGGGTCGAATAGGGACCAATGAGCAGTTCTTC. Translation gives CASSMGRIGTNEQFF.

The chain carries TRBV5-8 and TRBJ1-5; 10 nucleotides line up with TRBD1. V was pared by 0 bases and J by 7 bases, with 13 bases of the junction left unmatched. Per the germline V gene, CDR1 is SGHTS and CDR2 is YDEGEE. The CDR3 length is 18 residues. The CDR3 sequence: CASSLGFGQGGFPQPQHF. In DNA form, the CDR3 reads TGTGCCAGCAGCTTGGGATTCGGACAGGGGGGATTTCCACAGCCCCAGCATTTT.

The DNA for the CDR3 is TGCGCCAGCCGAGGACAGATCAATCAGCCCCAGCATTTT. This gives the protein CASRGQINQPQHF. The rearrangement uses TRBV10-2 and TRBJ1-5; a possible D gene is TRBD1 (6 bases). This CDR3 has 13 amino acids. With 8 bases removed from V and 3 bases from J, the gap between germline ends came to 11 bases. Germline-derived CDR1 and CDR2 are WSHSY and SAAADI.

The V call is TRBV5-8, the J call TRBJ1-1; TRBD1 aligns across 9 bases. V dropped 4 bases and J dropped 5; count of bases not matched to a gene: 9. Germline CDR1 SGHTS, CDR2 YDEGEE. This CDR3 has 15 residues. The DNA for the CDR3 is TGTGCCAGCAGCCGAACAGGGGGCGGTGGGACTGAAGCTTTCTTT. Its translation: CASSRTGGGGTEAFF.